This TCR beta chain was captured in a study of blood T cell repertoires in COVID-19. TCRdb's copy holds only in-frame clones and misses some; the assay was immunoSEQ multiplex PCR. The sample lists fewer than 300,000 clones; 85% to 90% were seen once. This receptor was obtained from a man over 45 with COVID-19, enrolled during active disease. The sample consisted of peripheral blood.

The CDR3 is CASSQLTVSQPQHF. DNA of the CDR3: TGCGCCAGCAGCCAACTGACAGTTAGTCAGCCCCAGCATTTT. This chain links TRBV4-1 with TRBJ1-5; D possibly corresponds to TRBD1 (5 bases). CDR3 length: 14 residues. Germline-derived CDR1 and CDR2 are MGHRA and YSYEKL. V lost 2 bases, J lost 6 bases, and 11 bases lay in between.